This note documents a single T cell receptor beta chain sequence. Its antigen is currently unknown. This entry belongs to a study of cytomegalovirus exposure and HLA in healthy donors. Whole-study results and caveats: It was reported that TCR beta sequences correctly inferred the HLA-A and HLA-B alleles for most subjects. The classifier, whose performance was assessed in both the original and validation cohorts, reportedly diagnosed cytomegalovirus status with high specificity and sensitivity. Associated with cytomegalovirus, according to the listing, were 164 TCR beta chains.

CDR1 and CDR2 from the germline V gene are SGHAT and FQNNGV. The CDR3 covers 14 residues. V gave up 6 bases and J gave up 13 bases, with 19 bases separating them. Researchers ran the PCR with 60 Vbeta and 13 Jbeta primers. Sequenced by immunoSEQ multiplex PCR; TCRdb stores in-frame clones only, minus some. The repertoire holds some 62,000 clones, with approximately 87% as singletons. The chain couples TRBV11-2 to TRBJ1-6; D is possibly TRBD1 (6 bases). The clonotype originates from a man younger than 35 in good health and CMV-seronegative. Sequenced sample: PBMCs. The DNA of the CDR3 is TGTGCCAGCAGACCTGGCAGGGGCGATTATCCCCTCCACTTT. This codes for CASRPGRGDYPLHF.